This T cell receptor beta chain is from a study of response to subunit inactivated influenza vaccine. MiXCR, run by TCRdb on the RT-PCR reads, gives a single entry per CDR3 protein. The repertoire holds around 540,000 distinct CDR3 sequences, about 10% seen once, with 10% in the top ten. This clonotype came up many times. Its specificity is unknown. Whole-study results and caveats: Every seasonal influenza vaccination brings in few new T cells, the authors suggested.

Trimming pared 5 bases from V and 1 base from J, leaving 10 bases between. The CDR3 contains 14 residues. CDR1 is MNHNS, CDR2 SASEGT, per germline. The source is a man between 50 and 59 years old who received an inactivated influenza vaccine. J is TRBJ2-3 and V is TRBV6-1; D not certain. Sequences were derived from PBMCs from blood, sampled on the day of vaccination. Here the CDR3 reads CASSILGGTDTQYF. The CDR3 DNA reads TGTGCCAGCAGTATCCTGGGTGGCACAGATACGCAGTATTTT.